This entry lists 3 T cell receptor beta chains sequenced from one sample in a study of T cell responses to AZD1222 COVID-19 vaccine. Here immunoSEQ multiplex PCR was the method, and the copy in TCRdb shows in-frame clones only, minus some. This sample carries roughly 120,000 clones, 90% to 95% of them seen once, and the ten largest clones take over 2.5%. The sequenced sample was peripheral blood, obtained on day 0 of AZD1222 vaccination. These receptors were collected from an adult in good health.

This sequence joins TRBV15 and TRBJ2-6; D remains ambiguous. The germline CDR1 and CDR2 sequences are LNHNV and YYDKDF (reference sequence). V was pared by 9 bases and J by 0 bases, with 9 bases between. CDR3 length: 14 amino acids. CDR3 residues: CATTRSSGANVLTF. DNA of the CDR3: TGTGCCACTACCAGGAGCTCTGGGGCCAACGTCCTGACTTTC.

The chain recombines TRBV2 with TRBJ1-3; TRBD1 matches 7 bases. Looked up from germline, CDR1 is SNHLY and CDR2 is FYNNEI. With V trimmed by 6 bases and J by 2 bases, 10 bases remained unmatched. The CDR3 runs 16 residues. The CDR3 loop is CASRGGTDFTGNTIYF. The CDR3 coding sequence is TGTGCCAGCAGGGGGGGGACAGATTTTACTGGAAACACCATATATTTT.

V is TRBV3-1 (or the pseudogene TRBV3-2) and J is TRBJ1-5, with 7 bases identical to TRBD1. V trimming: 11 bases; J trimming: 2 bases; junction bases outside the gene matches: 9. Germline values: CDR1 LGHDT, CDR2 YNNKEL (reference sequence). This CDR3 contains 14 residues. Written as DNA, the CDR3 is TGTGCCCGCCAGGGGGGGGATGGCAATCAGCCCCAGCATTTT. Its protein is CARQGGDGNQPQHF.